This section outlines one T cell receptor beta chain sequence together with its context. This entry is derived from a study of blood T cell repertoires in COVID-19. With V trimmed by 4 bases and J by 0 bases, 6 bases remained unmatched. The CDR3 totals 16 residues. Germline lookup yields CDR1 SGHRS and CDR2 YFSETQ. Assay: immunoSEQ multiplex PCR; the TCRdb copy retains only in-frame clones and omits some. The data hold about 260,000 clones, with 84% observed a single time. Sequences were obtained from peripheral blood. The chain couples TRBV5-1 to TRBJ1-4; the match to TRBD1 covers 7 bases. This sequence originates from a human donor in a cohort sampled during active COVID-19. The CDR3 protein is CASSTGTAATNEKLFF. For the CDR3, the DNA is TGCGCCAGCAGCACGGGGACAGCCGCAACTAATGAAAAACTGTTTTTT.